The TCR beta chain described here comes from a study of OX40 agonist ivuxolimab in advanced cancers. Study-wide results and caveats: Normalized expansion of T-cell clones was also low for some nonresponders.

CDR3 length: 14 residues. Per germline, CDR1 LNHDA and CDR2 SQIVND (reference sequence). Trimming stripped 6 bases from V and 2 bases from J, with 12 bases between. With regard to this clone: As yet, its antigen is unknown.

Some clones are missing from TCRdb's copy, which holds only in-frame ones; the method was immunoSEQ multiplex PCR. The sample has about 82,000 clones; 75% to 90% are singletons. The TCR sequence derives from an adult with an advanced solid tumor such as melanoma, head and neck, liver or kidney cancer. The sample was CD4+ or CD8+ T cells sorted from blood, taken in a trial of the OX40 agonist ivuxolimab. The genes are TRBV19 and TRBJ2-3; no definite D call. CDR3 bases: TGTGCCAGTAGCACCCCACCCGTCACAGATACGCAGTATTTT. Amino acids: CASSTPPVTDTQYF.